This record concerns one TCR beta chain sequence. Its antigen is unknown. One base away lies a much larger clone, so this may be a sequencing read error. With iRepertoire HTBI primers and Arm-PCR of CDR3 regions, TCR beta libraries were built. TCRdb called the multiplex PCR reads again in MiXCR, with one record for every CDR3 protein. The sample lists roughly 420,000 distinct CDR3 sequences, about 17% seen once, with 20% to 25% in the top ten. From germline, CDR1 is MNHEY and CDR2 SVGEGT. There are 13 residues in the CDR3. The germline V and J ends were trimmed by 2 bases and 8 bases, with 12 bases remaining between them. Documented time point: newly diagnosed GD, antithyroid drugs for less than 3 months. Extracted PBMC RNA gave rise to the TCR library. American Thyroid Association guidelines were used to diagnose Graves' disease. These data originate in a study of regulatory T cells in long-lasting Graves disease.

Study-level findings and limits: The study found persistent patients shared more public clonotypes (over 2,500) than new patients (about 990).

Separately, the same data were catalogued under a study of T cells in Graves' hyperthyroidism and ophthalmopathy. From that second work: Patients between 18 and 65 years old had hyperthyroidism, newly diagnosed and lasting under 2 months. First-round RT-PCR with HTBI primers amplified the TCR CDR3 region.

This TCR derives from a woman between 18 and 29 years old with Graves disease. The chain couples TRBV6-2 or TRBV6-3 to TRBJ1-2; D ambiguous. This sample comprised peripheral blood mononuclear cells (PBMCs), obtained at new diagnosis, from a patient treated with antithyroid drugs. CDR3 residues: CASSYGRGYGYTF. CDR3 DNA sequence: TGTGCCAGCAGTTACGGACGGGGTTACGGCTACACCTTC.